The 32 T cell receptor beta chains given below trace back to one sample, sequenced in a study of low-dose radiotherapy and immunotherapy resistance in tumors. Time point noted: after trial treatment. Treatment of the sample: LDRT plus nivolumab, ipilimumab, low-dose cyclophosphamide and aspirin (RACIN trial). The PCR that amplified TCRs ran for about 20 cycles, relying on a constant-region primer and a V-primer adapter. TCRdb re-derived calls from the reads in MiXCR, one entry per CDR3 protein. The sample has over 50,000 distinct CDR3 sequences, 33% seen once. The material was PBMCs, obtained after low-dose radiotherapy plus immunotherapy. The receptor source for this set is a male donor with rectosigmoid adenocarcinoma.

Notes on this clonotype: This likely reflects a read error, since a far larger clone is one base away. Here the CDR3 DNA reads TGTGCCAGCAGCGTAGGGGTACTAGCGGGAGCCGTTGATGAGCAGTACTTC. Amino acids: CASSVGVLAGAVDEQYF. The chain couples TRBV9 to TRBJ2-7; 11 bases match TRBD2. Germline V gene lookup returns CDR1 SGDLS and CDR2 YYNGEE. The CDR3 loop spans 17 amino acids. Trimming at V came to 0 bases and at J to 7 bases, leaving 12 bases not matched to a gene.

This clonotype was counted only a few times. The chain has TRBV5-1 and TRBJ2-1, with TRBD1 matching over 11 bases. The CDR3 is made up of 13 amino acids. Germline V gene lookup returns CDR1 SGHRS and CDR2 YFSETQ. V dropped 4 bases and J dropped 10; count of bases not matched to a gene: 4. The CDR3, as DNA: TGCGCCAGCAGCCCGGACAGGGGGCGGGAGCAGTTCTTC. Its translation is CASSPDRGREQFF.

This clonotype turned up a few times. The CDR3 region is CASSPIIPGQGPQETQYF. The CDR3 region has the DNA TGTGCCAGCAGTCCCATTATACCGGGACAGGGTCCGCAAGAGACCCAGTACTTC. The chain has TRBV28 and TRBJ2-5, with 9 positions matching TRBD1. This CDR3 has 18 amino acids. The J segment lost 2 bases and the V segment lost 5 bases, leaving 15 bases of the junction unmatched. Germline CDR1 reads MDHEN; CDR2 reads SYDVKM.

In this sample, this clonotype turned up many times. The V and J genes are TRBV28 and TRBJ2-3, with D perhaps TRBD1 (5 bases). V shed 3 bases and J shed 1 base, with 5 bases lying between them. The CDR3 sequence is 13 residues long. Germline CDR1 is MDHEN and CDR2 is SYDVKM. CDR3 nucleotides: TGTGCCAGCAGTTTCAGGGGCACAGATACGCAGTATTTT. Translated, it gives CASSFRGTDTQYF.

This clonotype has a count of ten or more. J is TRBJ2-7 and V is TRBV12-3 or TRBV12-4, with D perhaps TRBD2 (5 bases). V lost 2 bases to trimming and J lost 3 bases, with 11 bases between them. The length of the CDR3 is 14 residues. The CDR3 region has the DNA TGTGCCAGCAGTTTAAGCGGATTCTACTACGAGCAGTACTTC. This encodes CASSLSGFYYEQYF.

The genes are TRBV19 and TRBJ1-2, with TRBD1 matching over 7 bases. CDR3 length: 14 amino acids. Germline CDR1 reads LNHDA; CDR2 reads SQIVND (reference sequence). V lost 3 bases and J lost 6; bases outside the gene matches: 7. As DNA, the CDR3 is TGTGCCAGTAGTATCAAAGGGGGCGCGGATGGCTACACCTTC. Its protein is CASSIKGGADGYTF.

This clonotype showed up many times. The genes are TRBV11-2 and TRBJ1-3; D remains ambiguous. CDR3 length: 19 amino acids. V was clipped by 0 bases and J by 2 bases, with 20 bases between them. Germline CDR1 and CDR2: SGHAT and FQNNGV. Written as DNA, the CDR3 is TGTGCCAGCAGCTTAGACGCTGTGCAGATAAGGCGCCCTGGAAACACCATATATTTT. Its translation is CASSLDAVQIRRPGNTIYF.

The CDR3 DNA reads TGCGCCAGCAGCTTGGGCGGAGATACGCAGTATTTT. It specifies CASSLGGDTQYF. The chain carries TRBV5-1 and TRBJ2-3; the D is unclear. Trimming stripped 0 bases from V and 5 bases from J, with 4 bases between. The length of the CDR3 is 12 residues. The V gene's germline CDR1 is SGHRS and CDR2 YFSETQ.

The CDR3, as DNA: TGTGCCAGTTACACAGTCTCTGGAAACACCATATATTTT. It translates to CASYTVSGNTIYF. V usage is TRBV6-8 and J usage is TRBJ1-3; D is ambiguous. The CDR3 runs 13 residues. V dropped 9 bases and J dropped 0 bases, with 9 bases sitting between them. Germline lookup yields CDR1 MNHGY and CDR2 SAAAGT.

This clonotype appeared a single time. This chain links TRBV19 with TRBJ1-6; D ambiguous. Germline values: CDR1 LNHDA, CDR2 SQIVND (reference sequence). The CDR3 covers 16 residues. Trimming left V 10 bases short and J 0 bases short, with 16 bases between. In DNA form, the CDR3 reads TGTGCCACCCAGAATACAAGGAGCTCCTATAATTCACCCCTCCACTTT. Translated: CATQNTRSSYNSPLHF.

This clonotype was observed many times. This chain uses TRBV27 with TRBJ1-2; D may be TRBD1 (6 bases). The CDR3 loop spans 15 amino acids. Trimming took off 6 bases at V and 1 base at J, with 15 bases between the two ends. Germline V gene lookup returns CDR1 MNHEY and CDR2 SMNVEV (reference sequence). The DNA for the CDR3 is TGTGCCAGCAGACTTTACCCGGACAGTAACTATGGCTACACCTTC. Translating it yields CASRLYPDSNYGYTF.

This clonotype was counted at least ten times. DNA for the CDR3: TGTGCCAGCAGCTTAGTTACAGGGGATTCACCCCTCCACTTT. It specifies CASSLVTGDSPLHF. The chain employs TRBV7-2 and TRBJ1-6; TRBD1 aligns across 7 bases. After removal of 1 base from V and 8 bases from J, the junction contained 2 bases not matched to a gene. Germline V gene lookup returns CDR1 SGHTA and CDR2 FQGNSA. The CDR3 length is 14 residues.

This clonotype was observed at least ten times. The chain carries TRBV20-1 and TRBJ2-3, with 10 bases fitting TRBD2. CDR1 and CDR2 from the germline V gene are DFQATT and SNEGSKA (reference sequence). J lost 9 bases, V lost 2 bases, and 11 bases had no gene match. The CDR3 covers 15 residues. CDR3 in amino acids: CSARPAALAGETQYF. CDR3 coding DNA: TGCAGTGCTAGACCCGCCGCCCTAGCGGGAGAGACGCAGTATTTT.

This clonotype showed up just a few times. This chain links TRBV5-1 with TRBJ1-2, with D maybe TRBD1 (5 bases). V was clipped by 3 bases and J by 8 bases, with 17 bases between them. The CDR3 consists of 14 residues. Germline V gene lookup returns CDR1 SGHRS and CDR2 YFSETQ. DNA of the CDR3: TGCGCCAGCAGCTCGTCATCCCGGGAGGGGGGCTACACCTTC. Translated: CASSSSSREGGYTF.

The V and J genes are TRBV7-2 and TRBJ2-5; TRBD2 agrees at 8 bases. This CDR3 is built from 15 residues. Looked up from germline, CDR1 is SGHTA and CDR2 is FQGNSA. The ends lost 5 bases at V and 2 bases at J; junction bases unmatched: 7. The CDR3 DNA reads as TGTGCCAGCAGCACAACTGGGACTAGTCAAGAGACCCAGTACTTC. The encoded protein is CASSTTGTSQETQYF.

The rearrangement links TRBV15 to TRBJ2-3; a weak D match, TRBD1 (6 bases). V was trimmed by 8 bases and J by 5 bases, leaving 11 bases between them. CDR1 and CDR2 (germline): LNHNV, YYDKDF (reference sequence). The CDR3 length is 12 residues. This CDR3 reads CATGQLRDTQYF. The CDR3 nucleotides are TGTGCCACCGGACAGTTACGAGATACGCAGTATTTT.

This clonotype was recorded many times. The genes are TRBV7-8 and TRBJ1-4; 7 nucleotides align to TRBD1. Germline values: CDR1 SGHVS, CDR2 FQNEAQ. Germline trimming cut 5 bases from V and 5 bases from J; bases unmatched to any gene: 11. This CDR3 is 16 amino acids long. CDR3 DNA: TGTGCCAGCAGCCACCATTCACAGGGGCCCAATGAAAAACTGTTTTTT. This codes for CASSHHSQGPNEKLFF.

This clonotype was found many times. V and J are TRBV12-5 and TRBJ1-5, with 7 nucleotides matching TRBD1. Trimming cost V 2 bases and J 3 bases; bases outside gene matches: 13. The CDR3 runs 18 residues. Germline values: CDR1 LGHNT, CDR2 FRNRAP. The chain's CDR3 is CASGLPLLTGRHNQPQHF. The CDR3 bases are TGTGCTAGTGGTTTGCCTCTCCTGACAGGGAGGCACAATCAGCCCCAGCATTTT.

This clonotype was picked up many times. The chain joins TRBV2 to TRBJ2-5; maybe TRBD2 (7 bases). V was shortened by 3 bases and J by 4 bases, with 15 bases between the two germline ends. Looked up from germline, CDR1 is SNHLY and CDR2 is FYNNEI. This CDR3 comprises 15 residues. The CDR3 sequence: CASSEWGGQSETQYF. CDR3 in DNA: TGTGCCAGCAGTGAGTGGGGGGGGCAATCAGAGACCCAGTACTTC.

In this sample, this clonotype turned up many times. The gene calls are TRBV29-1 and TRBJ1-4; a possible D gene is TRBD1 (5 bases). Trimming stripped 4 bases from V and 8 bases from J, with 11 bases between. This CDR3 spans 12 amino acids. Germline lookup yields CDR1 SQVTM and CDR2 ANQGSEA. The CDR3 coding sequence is TGCAGCGTTGGAGGGGAGAAAGAAAAACTGTTTTTT. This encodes CSVGGEKEKLFF.

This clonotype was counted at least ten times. For the CDR3, the DNA is TGCGCCAGCAGGTGGGGCAGAAATGAGCAGTTCTTC. This translates into CASRWGRNEQFF. The chain has TRBV4-1 and TRBJ2-1; D is possibly TRBD1 (5 bases). V lost 6 bases to trimming and J lost 7 bases, with 10 bases between them. The CDR3 sequence is 12 residues long. Germline V gives CDR1 MGHRA, CDR2 YSYEKL.

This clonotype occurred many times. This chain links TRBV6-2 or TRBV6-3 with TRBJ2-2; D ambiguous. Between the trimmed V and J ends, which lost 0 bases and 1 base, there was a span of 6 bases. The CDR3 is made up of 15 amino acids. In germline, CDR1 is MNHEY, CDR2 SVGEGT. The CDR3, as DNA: TGTGCCAGCAGTTACTCGTACAGGAACACCGGGGAGCTGTTTTTT. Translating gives CASSYSYRNTGELFF.

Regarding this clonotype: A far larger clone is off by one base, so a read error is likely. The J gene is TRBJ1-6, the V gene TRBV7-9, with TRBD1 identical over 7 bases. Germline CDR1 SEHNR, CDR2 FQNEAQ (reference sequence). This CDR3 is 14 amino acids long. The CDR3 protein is CASSLSGGNSSLHF. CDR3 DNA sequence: TGTGCCAGCAGCTTATCAGGGGGGAATTCATCCCTCCACTTT.

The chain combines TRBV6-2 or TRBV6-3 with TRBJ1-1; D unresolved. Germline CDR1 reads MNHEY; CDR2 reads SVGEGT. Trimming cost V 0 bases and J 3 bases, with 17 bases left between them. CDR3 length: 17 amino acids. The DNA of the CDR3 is TGTGCCAGCAGTTACTCGCCTCAAGAGTCTCCGCACACTGAAGCTTTCTTT. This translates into CASSYSPQESPHTEAFF.

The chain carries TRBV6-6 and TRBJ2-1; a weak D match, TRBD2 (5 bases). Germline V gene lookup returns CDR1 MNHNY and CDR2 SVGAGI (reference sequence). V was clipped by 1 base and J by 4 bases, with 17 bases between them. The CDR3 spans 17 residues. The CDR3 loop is CASSYWGLKGVYNEQFF. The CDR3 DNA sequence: TGTGCCAGCAGTTACTGGGGTCTTAAGGGAGTGTACAATGAGCAGTTCTTC.

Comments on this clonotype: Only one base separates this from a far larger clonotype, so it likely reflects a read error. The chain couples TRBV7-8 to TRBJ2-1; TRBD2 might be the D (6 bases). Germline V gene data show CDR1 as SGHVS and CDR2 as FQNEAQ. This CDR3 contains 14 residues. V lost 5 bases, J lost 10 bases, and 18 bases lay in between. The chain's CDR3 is CASSEGRDSYEQFF. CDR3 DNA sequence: TGTGCCAGCAGCGAGGGGCGGGATTCCTACGAGCAGTTCTTC.

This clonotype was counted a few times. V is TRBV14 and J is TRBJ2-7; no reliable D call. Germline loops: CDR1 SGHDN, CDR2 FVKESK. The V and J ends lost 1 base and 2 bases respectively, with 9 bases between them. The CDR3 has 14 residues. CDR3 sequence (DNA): TGTGCCAGCAGCCAAGGCTTACCGCCCTACGAGCAGTACTTC. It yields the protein CASSQGLPPYEQYF. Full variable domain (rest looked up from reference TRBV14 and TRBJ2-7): EAGVTQFPSHSVIEKGQTVTLRCDPISGHDNLYWYRRVMGKEIKFLLHFVKESKQDESGMPNNRFLAERTGGTYSTLKVQPAELEDSGVYFCASSQGLPPYEQYFGPGTRLTVT.

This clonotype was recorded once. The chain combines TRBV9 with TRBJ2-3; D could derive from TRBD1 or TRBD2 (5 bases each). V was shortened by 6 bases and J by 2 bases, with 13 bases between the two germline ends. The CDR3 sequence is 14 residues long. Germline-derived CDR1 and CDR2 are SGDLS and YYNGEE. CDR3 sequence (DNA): TGTGCCAGCACCCCTGAGGGGTACACAGATACGCAGTATTTT. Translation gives CASTPEGYTDTQYF.

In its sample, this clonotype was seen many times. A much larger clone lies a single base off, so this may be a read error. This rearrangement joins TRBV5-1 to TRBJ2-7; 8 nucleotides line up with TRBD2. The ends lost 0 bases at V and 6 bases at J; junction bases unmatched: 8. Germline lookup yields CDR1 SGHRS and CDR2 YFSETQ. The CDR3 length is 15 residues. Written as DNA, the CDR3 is TGCGCCAGCAGCTTGGTTCGCCGGGGGGGGTCCGAGCAGTACTTC. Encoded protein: CASSLVRRGGSEQYF.

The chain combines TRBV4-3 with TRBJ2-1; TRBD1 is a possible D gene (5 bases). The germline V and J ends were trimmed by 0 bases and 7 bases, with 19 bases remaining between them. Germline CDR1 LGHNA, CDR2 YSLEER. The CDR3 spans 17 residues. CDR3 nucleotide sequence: TGCGCCAGCAGCCAAGACCCCCCAAGGGGCTTTGGGAATGAGCAGTTCTTC. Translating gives CASSQDPPRGFGNEQFF.

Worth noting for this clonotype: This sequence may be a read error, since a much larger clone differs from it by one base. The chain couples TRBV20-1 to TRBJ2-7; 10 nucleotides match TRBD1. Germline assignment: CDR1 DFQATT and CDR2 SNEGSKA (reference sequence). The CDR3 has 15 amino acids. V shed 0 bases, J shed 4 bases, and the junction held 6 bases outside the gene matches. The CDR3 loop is CSARDSGQGSYEQYF. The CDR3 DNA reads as TGCAGTGCTAGAGACTCGGGACAGGGGTCTTACGAGCAGTACTTC.

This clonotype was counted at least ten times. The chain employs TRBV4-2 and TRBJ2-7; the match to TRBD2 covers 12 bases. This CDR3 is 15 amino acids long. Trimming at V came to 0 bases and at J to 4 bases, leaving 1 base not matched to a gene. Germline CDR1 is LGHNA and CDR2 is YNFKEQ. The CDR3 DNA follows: TGTGCCAGCAGCCAAGAGACTAGCGGGAGTTACGAGCAGTACTTC. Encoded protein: CASSQETSGSYEQYF.